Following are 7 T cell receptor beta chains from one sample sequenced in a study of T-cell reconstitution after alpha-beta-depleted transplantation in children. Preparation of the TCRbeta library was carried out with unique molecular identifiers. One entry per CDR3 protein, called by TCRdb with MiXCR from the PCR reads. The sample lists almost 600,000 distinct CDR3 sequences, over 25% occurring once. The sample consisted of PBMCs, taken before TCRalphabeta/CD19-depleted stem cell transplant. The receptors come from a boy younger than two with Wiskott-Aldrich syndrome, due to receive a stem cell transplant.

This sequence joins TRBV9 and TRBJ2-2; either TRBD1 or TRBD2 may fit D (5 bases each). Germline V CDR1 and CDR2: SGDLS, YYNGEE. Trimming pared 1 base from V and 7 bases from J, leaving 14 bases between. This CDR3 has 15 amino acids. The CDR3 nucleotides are TGTGCCAGCAGCGTACTCGGCAGGGACGTCGGGGAGCTGTTTTTT. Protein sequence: CASSVLGRDVGELFF.

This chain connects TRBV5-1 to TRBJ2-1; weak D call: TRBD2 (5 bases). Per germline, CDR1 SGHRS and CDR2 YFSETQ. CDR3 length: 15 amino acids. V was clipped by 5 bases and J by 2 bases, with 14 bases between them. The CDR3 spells CASRYQAVTYNEQFF. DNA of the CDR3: TGCGCCAGCAGGTATCAAGCGGTTACCTACAATGAGCAGTTCTTC.

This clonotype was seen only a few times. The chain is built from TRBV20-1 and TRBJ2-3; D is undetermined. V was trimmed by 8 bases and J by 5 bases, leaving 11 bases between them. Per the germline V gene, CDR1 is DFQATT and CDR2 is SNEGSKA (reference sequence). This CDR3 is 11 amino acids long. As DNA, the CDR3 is TGCAGTCCTGCGTTGGGAGATACGCAGTATTTT. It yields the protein CSPALGDTQYF.

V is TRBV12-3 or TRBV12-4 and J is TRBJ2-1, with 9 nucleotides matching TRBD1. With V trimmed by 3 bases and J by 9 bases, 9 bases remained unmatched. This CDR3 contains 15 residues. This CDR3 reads CASSFSRDRAPEQFF. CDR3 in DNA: TGTGCCAGCAGTTTCTCCCGGGACAGGGCCCCTGAGCAGTTCTTC.

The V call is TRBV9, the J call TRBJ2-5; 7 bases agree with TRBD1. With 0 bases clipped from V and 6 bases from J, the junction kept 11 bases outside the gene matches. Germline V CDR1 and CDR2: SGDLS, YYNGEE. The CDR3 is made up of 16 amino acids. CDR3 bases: TGTGCCAGCAGCGTAGGGCCAGGGGGTATGAGGCAGACCCAGTACTTC. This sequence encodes CASSVGPGGMRQTQYF. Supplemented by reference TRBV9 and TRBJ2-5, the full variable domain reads DSGVTQTPKHLITATGQRVTLRCSPRSGDLSVYWYQQSLDQGLQFLIQYYNGEERAKGNILERFSAQQFPDLHSELNLSSLELGDSALYFCASSVGPGGMRQTQYFGPGTRLLVL.

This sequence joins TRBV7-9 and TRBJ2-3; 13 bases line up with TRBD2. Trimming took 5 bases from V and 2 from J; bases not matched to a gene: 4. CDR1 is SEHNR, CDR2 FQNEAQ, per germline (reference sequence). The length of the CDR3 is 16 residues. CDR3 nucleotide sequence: TGTGCCAGCAGCACGGGACTAGCGGGAATCACAGATACGCAGTATTTT. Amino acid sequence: CASSTGLAGITDTQYF. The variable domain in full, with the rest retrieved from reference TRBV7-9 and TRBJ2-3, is DTGVSQNPRHKITKRGQNVTFRCDPISEHNRLYWYRQTLGQGPEFLTYFQNEAQLEKSRLLSDRFSAERPKGSFSTLEIQRTEQGDSAMYLCASSTGLAGITDTQYFGPGTRLTVL.

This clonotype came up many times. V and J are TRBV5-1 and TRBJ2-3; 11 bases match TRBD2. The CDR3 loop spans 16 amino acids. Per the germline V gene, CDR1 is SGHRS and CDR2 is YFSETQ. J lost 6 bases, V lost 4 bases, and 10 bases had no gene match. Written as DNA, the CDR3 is TGCGCCAGCAGCCCCAGGACTAGCGGGTCAGGGGATACGCAGTATTTT. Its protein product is CASSPRTSGSGDTQYF.